The rows below give T cell receptor beta chains drawn from one sample of a study of T cell responses to AZD1222 COVID-19 vaccine. Here immunoSEQ multiplex PCR was the method, and the copy in TCRdb shows in-frame clones only, minus some. Counted here are 75,000 to 95,000 clones, over 85% occurring once; the ten biggest clones make up approximately 3%. The sequencing used peripheral blood, collected on day 0 of MenACWY control vaccination. The receptors come from an adult in good health. Each CDR3 is given with its conserved first and last residue. A D gene is named only where the DNA matches it firmly. Rows may omit the clone size; those that give it use once, few, many or a size class.

clone_size | d_call | j_call | v_call | cdr3_nt | cdr3_aa
NA | NA | TRBJ1-1 | TRBV5-6 | TGTGCCAGCAGCCAGACACTCTTGGGCACTGAAGCTTTCTTT | CASSQTLLGTEAFF
NA | NA | TRBJ1-1 | TRBV6-2/TRBV6-3 | TGTGCCAGCAGTTACGCCCAGGTTTTAAGCCCTGAAGCTTTCTTT | CASSYAQVLSPEAFF
few | NA | TRBJ1-6 | TRBV19 | TGTGCCAGTAGTTATTTGCCCGATAATTCACCCCTCCACTTT | CASSYLPDNSPLHF
NA | NA | TRBJ1-5 | TRBV19 | TGTGCCAGTAGTATGACGGGCAATAGCAATCAGCCCCAGCATTTT | CASSMTGNSNQPQHF
NA | NA | TRBJ1-1 | TRBV6-5 | TGTGCCAGCAGCGGGGACCAGGGCGGGACTGAAGCTTTCTTT | CASSGDQGGTEAFF
NA | TRBD1 | TRBJ1-5 | TRBV7-6 | TGTGCCAGCAGCTTAAATACTCCCGGGACAGGGGGTACCCAGCATTTT | CASSLNTPGTGGTQHF
NA | NA | TRBJ1-5 | TRBV5-5 | TGTGCCAGCAGCTGGGAAATGGGCAATCAGCCCCAGCATTTT | CASSWEMGNQPQHF
NA | NA | TRBJ2-5 | TRBV6-5 | TGTGCCAGCAGACGGAGGGCTAGAGAGACCCAGTACTTC | CASRRRARETQYF
NA | NA | TRBJ1-5 | TRBV6-2/TRBV6-3 | TGTGCCAGCAGTCCGATGTGGAAGGTTGGTAGGCAGCCCCAGCATTTT | CASSPMWKVGRQPQHF
NA | TRBD1 | TRBJ2-7 | TRBV14 | TGTGCCAGCAGCCATGGACAGGGGGCCCCCTACGAGCAGTACTTC | CASSHGQGAPYEQYF
NA | NA | TRBJ2-7 | TRBV6-2/TRBV6-3 | TGTGCCAGCAGTTACGGAGTGACTATAAGCGAGCAGTACTTC | CASSYGVTISEQYF
NA | TRBD1 | TRBJ1-5 | TRBV2 | TGTGCCAGCAGCGGGGACAGGGGCCCCAATCAGCCCCAGCATTTT | CASSGDRGPNQPQHF
NA | NA | TRBJ2-7 | TRBV5-6 | TGTGCCAGCAGCTTGGTTAAGCTTTCTCCCTACGAGCAGTACTTC | CASSLVKLSPYEQYF
NA | NA | TRBJ2-7 | TRBV19 | TGTGCCAGTAGTAGGGCGGTAACCTACGAGCAGTACTTC | CASSRAVTYEQYF
NA | NA | TRBJ1-1 | TRBV7-3 | TGTGCCAGCAGCCCCCTTCGTTGGAACACTGAAGCTTTCTTT | CASSPLRWNTEAFF
NA | TRBD1 | TRBJ1-2 | TRBV7-2 | TGTGCCAGCAGCTTAGACAGGGGGCCCTATGGCTACACCTTC | CASSLDRGPYGYTF
NA | NA | TRBJ1-4 | TRBV6-5 | TGTGCCAGCAGTTCTGGGAGAGTACCTAATGAAAAACTGTTTTTT | CASSSGRVPNEKLFF
NA | NA | TRBJ2-5 | TRBV14 | TGTGCCAGCAGCCAAGTAACAGGACCTATAGGGACCCAGTACTTC | CASSQVTGPIGTQYF
once | NA | TRBJ2-6 | TRBV7-2 | TGTGCCAGCACCCTACCTTCTGGGGCCAACGTCCTGACTTTC | CASTLPSGANVLTF
NA | TRBD1 | TRBJ2-1 | TRBV11-2 | TGTGCCAGCAGCTCTATGCTAGGGACAGACCGTCGGATGGAGCAGTTCTTC | CASSSMLGTDRRMEQFF
NA | NA | TRBJ2-7 | TRBV19 | TGTGCCAGTAGTATCGGGCGATCCTACGAGCAGTACTTC | CASSIGRSYEQYF
few | TRBD1 | TRBJ2-7 | TRBV9 | TGTGCCAGCAGCGAGGGACAGGGGGTTGCCGAGCAGTACTTC | CASSEGQGVAEQYF
NA | TRBD1 | TRBJ2-2 | TRBV6-2/TRBV6-3 | TGTGCCAGCAGTCTGGGGACAGGGTTGCGGGAGCTGTTTTTT | CASSLGTGLRELFF
NA | NA | TRBJ1-2 | TRBV29-1 | TGCAGCGCCCCCGGTATAAGGGGAGAGGGGGACTATGGCTACACCTTC | CSAPGIRGEGDYGYTF
NA | TRBD1 | TRBJ2-7 | TRBV18 | TGTGCCAGCTCACGGAATACAGGGGATGGGTACGAGCAGTACTTC | CASSRNTGDGYEQYF
NA | TRBD1 | TRBJ2-1 | TRBV3-1/TRBV3-2 | TGTGCCAGCAGCCAAGGGGTTAACAGGGGAGCTTTAAATGAGCAGTTCTTC | CASSQGVNRGALNEQFF
NA | NA | TRBJ1-1 | TRBV20-1 | TGCAGTGCTAGTTCTGGGGGTGGCACTGAAGCTTTCTTT | CSASSGGGTEAFF
once | NA | TRBJ2-3 | TRBV6-5 | TGTGCCAGCCAGGGACTGGTGGGGGATACGCAGTATTTT | CASQGLVGDTQYF
NA | NA | TRBJ2-1 | TRBV24-1 | TGTGCCACCAGTGATCAAGCCATAAGGTTTAGGGCCAGGTACAATGAGCAGTTCTTC | CATSDQAIRFRARYNEQFF
NA | NA | TRBJ1-1 | TRBV30 | TGTGCCTGGAGTGGGACGGTGAACACTGAAGCTTTCTTT | CAWSGTVNTEAFF
NA | TRBD1 | TRBJ2-7 | TRBV6-2/TRBV6-3 | TGTGCCAGCAGCAGGCCCGGGACAGCATCCTACGAGCAGTACTTC | CASSRPGTASYEQYF
NA | NA | TRBJ2-5 | TRBV6-4 | TGTGCCAGCAGTGAGTCGGCGGCGGAGACCCAGTACTTC | CASSESAAETQYF